The clone carrying this TCR beta chain was recorded a few times. This sample is drawn from a study of response to subunit inactivated influenza vaccine. The CDR3 sequence is 12 residues long. Germline CDR1 MNHNY, CDR2 SVGAGI (reference sequence). Between the trimmed V and J ends, which lost 5 bases and 1 base, there was a span of 5 bases. Using its own MiXCR run on the RT-PCR reads, TCRdb lists one record per CDR3 protein. The repertoire holds 400,000 to 650,000 distinct CDR3 sequences, with around 7.9% as singletons. The receptor was derived from a man in his fifties or sixties who received an inactivated influenza vaccine. The chain links TRBV6-6 to TRBJ1-1, with no clear D. The starting material was PBMCs from blood, obtained approximately 25 months after vaccination. CDR3 sequence reads: CASSQPNTEAFF. CDR3 nucleotides: TGTGCCAGCAGTCAGCCGAACACTGAAGCTTTCTTT.